This T cell receptor beta chain is from a study of Ad26.COV2.S vaccination and SARS-CoV-2 variants. Only in-frame clones appear in the TCRdb table, and some are missing; sequencing was by immunoSEQ multiplex PCR. Altogether 300,000 to 350,000 clones are present, around four fifths being singletons, with the ten largest covering 2% to 2.5%. Trimming shortened V by 5 bases and J by 2 bases, and 16 bases separated the two germline ends. The CDR3 is 15 residues long. Germline CDR1 SGHVS, CDR2 FQNEAQ. Described treatment: roughly 18 received Ad26.COV2.S at low or high dose, single or two shots; roughly five received placebo; per-sample allocation not given. At day 63 after the first vaccine or placebo injection, samples were drawn.

This sequence originates from a person aged 18-60 years who received the Ad26.COV2.S COVID-19 vaccine or a placebo. The gene calls are TRBV7-8 and TRBJ2-7; D gene uncertain. The sequences come from peripheral blood, collected in a trial of Ad26.COV2.S vaccine versus placebo. The CDR3 DNA sequence: TGTGCCAGCAGCACCAGGAGATTCGCGGCCTACGAGCAGTACTTC. This encodes CASSTRRFAAYEQYF.